This T cell receptor (beta chain) was identified in a study of read filtering for tumor transcriptome and immune sequencing. About the study: The cohort had approximately 16 men and approximately 14 women aged about 47 to 80, mean roughly 66 years. IR-seq gave about 3.5 to 10.27 million TCR reads per sample; RNA-seq gave roughly 80 to 1273.

Study outcomes and limitations: Correlation between methods rose after single-read clonotypes were removed.

The library was built from roughly 400 ng RNA with molecular barcoded adaptors for alpha/delta and beta/gamma chains. Using its own MiXCR run on the reads, TCRdb lists one record per CDR3 protein. The table has more than 45,000 distinct CDR3 sequences, roughly 20% seen once. This clonotype was detected ten times or more. Its target is unknown. Germline CDR1 and CDR2: MDHEN and SYDVKM. There are 11 residues in the CDR3. Trimming left V 6 bases short and J 9 bases short, with 12 bases between. This receptor was obtained from a donor aged 40 or older with multiple myeloma. The V and J genes are TRBV28 and TRBJ2-7, with a possible D match to TRBD1 (6 bases). Sequences were obtained from a population of CD138-negative cells sorted from bone marrow. The CDR3 coding sequence is TGTGCCAGCAGGGAGACAGGCTCGCAGTACTTC. This sequence encodes CASRETGSQYF. The full variable domain, its missing parts supplied by reference TRBV28 and TRBJ2-7, is DVKVTQSSRYLVKRTGEKVFLECVQDMDHENMFWYRQDPGLGLRLIYFSYDVKMKEKGDIPEGYSVSREKKERFSLILESASTNQTSMYLCASRETGSQYFGPGTRLTVT.